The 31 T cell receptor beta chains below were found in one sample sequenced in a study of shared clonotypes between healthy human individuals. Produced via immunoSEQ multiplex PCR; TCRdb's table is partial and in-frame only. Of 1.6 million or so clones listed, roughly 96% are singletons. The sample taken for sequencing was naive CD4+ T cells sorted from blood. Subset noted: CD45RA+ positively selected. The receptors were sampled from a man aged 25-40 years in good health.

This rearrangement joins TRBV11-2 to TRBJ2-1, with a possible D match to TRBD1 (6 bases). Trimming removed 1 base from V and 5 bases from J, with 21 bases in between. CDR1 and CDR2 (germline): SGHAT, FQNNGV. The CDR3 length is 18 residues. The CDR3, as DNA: TGTGCCAGCAGCTTAGGGACCTTCTGGGGGCGGAAAAACAATGAGCAGTTCTTC. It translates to CASSLGTFWGRKNNEQFF.

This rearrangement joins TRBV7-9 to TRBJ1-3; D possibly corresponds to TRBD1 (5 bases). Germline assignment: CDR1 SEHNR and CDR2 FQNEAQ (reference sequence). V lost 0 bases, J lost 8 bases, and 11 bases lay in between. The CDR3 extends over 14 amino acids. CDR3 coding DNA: TGTGCCAGCAGCTTAGCCGCAGGGCGGGACACCATATATTTT. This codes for CASSLAAGRDTIYF.

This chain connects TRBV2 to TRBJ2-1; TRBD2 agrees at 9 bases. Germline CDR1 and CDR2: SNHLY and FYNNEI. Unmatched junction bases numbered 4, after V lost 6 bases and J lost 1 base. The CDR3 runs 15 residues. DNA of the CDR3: TGTGCCAGCAGCCGGAGCGGGGGGTCCTACAATGAGCAGTTCTTC. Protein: CASSRSGGSYNEQFF.

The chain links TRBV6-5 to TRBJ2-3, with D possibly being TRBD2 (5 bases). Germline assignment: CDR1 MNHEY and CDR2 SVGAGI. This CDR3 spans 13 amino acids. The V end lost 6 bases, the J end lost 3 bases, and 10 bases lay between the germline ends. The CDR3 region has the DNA TGTGCCAGCAGGCCGGGGTGGACAGATACGCAGTATTTT. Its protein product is CASRPGWTDTQYF.

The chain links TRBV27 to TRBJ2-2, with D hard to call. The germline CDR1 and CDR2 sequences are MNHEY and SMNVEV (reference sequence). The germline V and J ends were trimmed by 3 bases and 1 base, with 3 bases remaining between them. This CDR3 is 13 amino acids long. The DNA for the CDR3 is TGTGCCAGCAGTTTTAGGAACACCGGGGAGCTGTTTTTT. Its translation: CASSFRNTGELFF.

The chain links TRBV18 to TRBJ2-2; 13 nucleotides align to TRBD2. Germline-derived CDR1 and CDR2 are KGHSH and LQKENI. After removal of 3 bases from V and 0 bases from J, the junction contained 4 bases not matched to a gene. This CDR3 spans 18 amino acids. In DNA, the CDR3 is TGTGCCAGCTCACCTTCCGGGACTAGCGGGACGAACACCGGGGAGCTGTTTTTT. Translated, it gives CASSPSGTSGTNTGELFF.

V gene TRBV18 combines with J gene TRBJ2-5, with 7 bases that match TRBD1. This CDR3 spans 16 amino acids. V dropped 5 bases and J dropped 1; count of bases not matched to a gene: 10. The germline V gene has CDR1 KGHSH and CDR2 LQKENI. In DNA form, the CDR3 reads TGTGCCAGCTCATGGGCTACAGGGGTCACCCAAGAGACCCAGTACTTC. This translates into CASSWATGVTQETQYF. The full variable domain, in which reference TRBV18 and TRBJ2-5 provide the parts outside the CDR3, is NAGVMQNPRHLVRRRGQEARLRCSPMKGHSHVYWYRQLPEEGLKFMVYLQKENIIDESGMPKERFSAEFPKEGPSILRIQQVVRGDSAAYFCASSWATGVTQETQYFGPGTRLLVL.

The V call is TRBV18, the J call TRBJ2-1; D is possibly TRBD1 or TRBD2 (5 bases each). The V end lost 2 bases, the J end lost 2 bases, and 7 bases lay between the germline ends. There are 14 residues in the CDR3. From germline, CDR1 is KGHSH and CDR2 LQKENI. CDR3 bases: TGTGCCAGCTCACCAATGGGGGCCTACAATGAGCAGTTCTTC. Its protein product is CASSPMGAYNEQFF.

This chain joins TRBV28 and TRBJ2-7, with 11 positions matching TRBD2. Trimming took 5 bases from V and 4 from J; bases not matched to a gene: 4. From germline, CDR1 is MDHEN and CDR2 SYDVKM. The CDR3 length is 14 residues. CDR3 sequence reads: CASSLVAGGYEQYF. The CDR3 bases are TGTGCCAGCAGTCTCGTAGCGGGAGGGTACGAGCAGTACTTC.

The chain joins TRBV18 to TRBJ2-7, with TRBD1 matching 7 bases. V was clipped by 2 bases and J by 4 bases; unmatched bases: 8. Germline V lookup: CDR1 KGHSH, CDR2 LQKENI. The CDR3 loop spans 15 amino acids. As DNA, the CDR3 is TGTGCCAGCTCACCAGGAGTGGGACAGCCGTACGAGCAGTACTTC. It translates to CASSPGVGQPYEQYF.

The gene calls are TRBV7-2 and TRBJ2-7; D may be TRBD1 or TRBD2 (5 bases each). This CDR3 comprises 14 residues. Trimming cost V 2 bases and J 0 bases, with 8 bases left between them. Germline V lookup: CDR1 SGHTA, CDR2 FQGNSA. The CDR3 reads CASSLRGHSYEQYF. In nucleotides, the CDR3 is TGTGCCAGCAGCTTACGGGGCCACTCCTACGAGCAGTACTTC.

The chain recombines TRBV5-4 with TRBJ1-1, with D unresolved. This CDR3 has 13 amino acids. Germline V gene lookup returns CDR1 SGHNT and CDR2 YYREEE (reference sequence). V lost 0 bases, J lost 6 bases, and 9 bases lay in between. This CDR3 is CASSLDVQAEAFF. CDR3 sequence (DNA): TGTGCCAGCAGCTTGGACGTCCAAGCTGAAGCTTTCTTT.

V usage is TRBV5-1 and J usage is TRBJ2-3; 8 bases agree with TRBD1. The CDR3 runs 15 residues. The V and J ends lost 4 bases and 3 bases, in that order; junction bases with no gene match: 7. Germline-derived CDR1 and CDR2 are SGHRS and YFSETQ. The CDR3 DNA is TGCGCCAGCAGCATACAGGGGGAGACTACAGATACGCAGTATTTT. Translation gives CASSIQGETTDTQYF.

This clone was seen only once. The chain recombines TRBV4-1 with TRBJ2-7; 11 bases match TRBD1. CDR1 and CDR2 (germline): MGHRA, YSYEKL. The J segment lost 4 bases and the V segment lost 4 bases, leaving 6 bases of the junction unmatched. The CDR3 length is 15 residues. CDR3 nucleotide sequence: TGCGCCAGCAGCCCAGGGACAGGGGGAATATACGAGCAGTACTTC. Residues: CASSPGTGGIYEQYF.

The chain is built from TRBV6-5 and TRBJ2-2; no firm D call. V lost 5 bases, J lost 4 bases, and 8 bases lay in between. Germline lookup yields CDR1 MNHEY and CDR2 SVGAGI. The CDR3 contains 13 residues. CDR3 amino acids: CASSPPRTGELFF. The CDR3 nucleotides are TGTGCCAGCAGTCCCCCCCGCACCGGGGAGCTGTTTTTT.

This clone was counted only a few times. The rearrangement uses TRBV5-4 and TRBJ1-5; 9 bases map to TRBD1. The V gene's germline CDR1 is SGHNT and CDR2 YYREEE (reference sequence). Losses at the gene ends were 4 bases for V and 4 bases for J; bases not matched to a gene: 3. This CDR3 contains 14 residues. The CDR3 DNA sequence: TGTGCCAGCAGCACCGGGACAGGGAATCAGCCCCAGCATTTT. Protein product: CASSTGTGNQPQHF. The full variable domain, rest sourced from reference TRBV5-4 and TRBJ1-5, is ETGVTQSPTHLIKTRGQQVTLRCSSQSGHNTVSWYQQALGQGPQFIFQYYREEENGRGNFPPRFSGLQFPNYSSELNVNALELDDSALYLCASSTGTGNQPQHFGDGTRLSIL.

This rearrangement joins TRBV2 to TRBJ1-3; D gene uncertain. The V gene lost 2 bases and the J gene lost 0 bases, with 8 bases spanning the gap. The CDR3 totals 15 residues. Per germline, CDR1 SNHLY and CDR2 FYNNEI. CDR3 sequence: CASSEPGYSGNTIYF. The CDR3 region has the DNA TGTGCCAGCAGTGAACCGGGGTACTCTGGAAACACCATATATTTT.

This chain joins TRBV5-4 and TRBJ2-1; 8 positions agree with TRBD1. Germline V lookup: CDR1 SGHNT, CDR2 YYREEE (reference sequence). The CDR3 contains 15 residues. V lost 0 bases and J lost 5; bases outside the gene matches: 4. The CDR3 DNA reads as TGTGCCAGCAGCTTGGGCCGACAGGGGCACAATGAGCAGTTCTTC. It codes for CASSLGRQGHNEQFF.

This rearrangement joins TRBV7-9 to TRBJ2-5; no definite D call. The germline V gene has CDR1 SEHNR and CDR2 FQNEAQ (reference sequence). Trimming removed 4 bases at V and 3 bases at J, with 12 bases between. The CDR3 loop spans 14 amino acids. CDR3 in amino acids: CASSSTGRKETQYF. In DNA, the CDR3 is TGTGCCAGCAGCTCCACGGGCCGAAAAGAGACCCAGTACTTC.

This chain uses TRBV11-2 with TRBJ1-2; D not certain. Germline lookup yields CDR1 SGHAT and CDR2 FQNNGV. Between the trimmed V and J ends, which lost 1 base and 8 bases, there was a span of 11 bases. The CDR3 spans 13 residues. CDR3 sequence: CASSLVGSGGYTF. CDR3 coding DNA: TGTGCCAGCAGCTTAGTCGGCTCGGGGGGCTACACCTTC.

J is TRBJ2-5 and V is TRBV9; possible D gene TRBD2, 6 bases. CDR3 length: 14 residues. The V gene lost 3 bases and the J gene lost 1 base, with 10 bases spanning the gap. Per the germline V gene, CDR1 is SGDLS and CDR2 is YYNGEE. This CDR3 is CASSASGFQETQYF. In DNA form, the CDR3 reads TGTGCCAGCAGCGCAAGCGGGTTCCAAGAGACCCAGTACTTC.

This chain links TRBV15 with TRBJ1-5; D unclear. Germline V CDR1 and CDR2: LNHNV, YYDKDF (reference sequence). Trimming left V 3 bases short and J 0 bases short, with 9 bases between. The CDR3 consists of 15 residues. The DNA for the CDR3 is TGTGCCACCAGCAGGCCACCACATAGCAATCAGCCCCAGCATTTT. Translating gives CATSRPPHSNQPQHF.

The CDR3 bases are TGTGCCAGCAGCCCCAGAATGGGGGGGACAGGGAGGGACAATGAGCAGTTCTTC. Translating gives CASSPRMGGTGRDNEQFF. This chain joins TRBV27 and TRBJ2-1; 9 nucleotides align to TRBD1. The CDR3 sequence is 18 residues long. The ends lost 6 bases at V and 5 bases at J; junction bases unmatched: 17. The V gene's germline CDR1 is MNHEY and CDR2 SMNVEV (reference sequence).

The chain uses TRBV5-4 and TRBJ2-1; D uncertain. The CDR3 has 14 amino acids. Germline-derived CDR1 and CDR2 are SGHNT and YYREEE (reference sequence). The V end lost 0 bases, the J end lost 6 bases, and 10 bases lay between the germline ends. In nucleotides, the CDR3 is TGTGCCAGCAGCTTGGGGGTGTCGCGCAATGAGCAGTTCTTC. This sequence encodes CASSLGVSRNEQFF.

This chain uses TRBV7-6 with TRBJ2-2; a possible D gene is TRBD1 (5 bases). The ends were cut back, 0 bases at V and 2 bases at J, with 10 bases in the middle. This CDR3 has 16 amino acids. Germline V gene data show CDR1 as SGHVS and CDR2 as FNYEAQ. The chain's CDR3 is CASSLAGAVNTGELFF. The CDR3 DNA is TGTGCCAGCAGCTTAGCAGGGGCGGTAAACACCGGGGAGCTGTTTTTT.

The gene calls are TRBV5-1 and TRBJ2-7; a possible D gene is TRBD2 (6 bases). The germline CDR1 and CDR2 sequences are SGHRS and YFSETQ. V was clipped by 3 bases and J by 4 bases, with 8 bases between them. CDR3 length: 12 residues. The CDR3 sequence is CASSSGGYEQYF. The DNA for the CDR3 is TGCGCCAGCAGCTCCGGGGGTTACGAGCAGTACTTC.

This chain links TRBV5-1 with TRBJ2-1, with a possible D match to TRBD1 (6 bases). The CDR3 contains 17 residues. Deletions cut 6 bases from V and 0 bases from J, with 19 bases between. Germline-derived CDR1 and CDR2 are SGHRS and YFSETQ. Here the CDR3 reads CASNPNPQGLSYNEQFF. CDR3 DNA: TGCGCCAGCAACCCAAATCCCCAGGGGCTCTCCTACAATGAGCAGTTCTTC.

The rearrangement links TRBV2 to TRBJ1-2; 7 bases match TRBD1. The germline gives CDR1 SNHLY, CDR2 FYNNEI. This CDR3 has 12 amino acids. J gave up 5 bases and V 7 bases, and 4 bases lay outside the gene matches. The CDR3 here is CASTKGAYGYTF. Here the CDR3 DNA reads TGTGCCAGCACTAAGGGGGCGTATGGCTACACCTTC.

The CDR3 nucleotides are TGTGCCAGCAGCTTAGAGGCAGGGGGGAACACTGAAGCTTTCTTT. Encoded protein: CASSLEAGGNTEAFF. The chain recombines TRBV7-2 with TRBJ1-1; 7 nucleotides align to TRBD1. The CDR3 runs to 15 residues. The trim removed 1 base at V and 1 base at J, leaving 3 bases unmatched. In germline, CDR1 is SGHTA, CDR2 FQGNSA.

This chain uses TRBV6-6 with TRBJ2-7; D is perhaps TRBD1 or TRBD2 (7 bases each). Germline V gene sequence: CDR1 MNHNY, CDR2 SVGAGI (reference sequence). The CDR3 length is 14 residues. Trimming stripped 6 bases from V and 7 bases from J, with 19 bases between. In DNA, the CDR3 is TGTGCCAGCAGGAGTACGGGACAGCGGGGTGAGCAGTACTTC. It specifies CASRSTGQRGEQYF.

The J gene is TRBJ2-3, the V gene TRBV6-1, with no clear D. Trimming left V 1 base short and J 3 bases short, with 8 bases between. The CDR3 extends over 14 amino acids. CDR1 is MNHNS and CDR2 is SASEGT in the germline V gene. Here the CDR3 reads CASSEGSWTDTQYF. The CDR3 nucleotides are TGTGCCAGCAGTGAAGGAAGTTGGACAGATACGCAGTATTTT.